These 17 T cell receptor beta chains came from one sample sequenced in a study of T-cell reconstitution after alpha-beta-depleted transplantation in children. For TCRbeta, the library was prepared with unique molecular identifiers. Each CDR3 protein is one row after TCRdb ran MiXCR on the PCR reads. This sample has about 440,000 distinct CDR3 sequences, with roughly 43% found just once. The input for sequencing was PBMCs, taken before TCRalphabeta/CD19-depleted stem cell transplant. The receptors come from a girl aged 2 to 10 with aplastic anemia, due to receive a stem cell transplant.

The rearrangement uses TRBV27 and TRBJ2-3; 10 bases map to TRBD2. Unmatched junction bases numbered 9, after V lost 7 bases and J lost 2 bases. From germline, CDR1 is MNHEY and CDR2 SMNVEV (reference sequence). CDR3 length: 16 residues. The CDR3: CASIPLAGALTDTQYF. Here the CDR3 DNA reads TGTGCCAGCATACCGCTAGCGGGGGCCCTCACAGATACGCAGTATTTT.

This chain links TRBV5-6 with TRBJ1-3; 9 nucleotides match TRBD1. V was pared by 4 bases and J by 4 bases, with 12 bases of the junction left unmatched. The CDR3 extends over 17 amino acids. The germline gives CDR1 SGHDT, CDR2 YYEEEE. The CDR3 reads CASSLLSGQGYGNTIYF. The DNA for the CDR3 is TGTGCCAGCAGCCTCCTTTCGGGACAGGGTTACGGAAACACCATATATTTT.

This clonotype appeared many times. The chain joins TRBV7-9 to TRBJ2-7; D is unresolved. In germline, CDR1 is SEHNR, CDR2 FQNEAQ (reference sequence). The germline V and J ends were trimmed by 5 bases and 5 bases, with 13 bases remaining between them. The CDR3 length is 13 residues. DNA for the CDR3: TGTGCCAGCAGCCTTTCAGGTGGCAACGAGCAGTACTTC. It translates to CASSLSGGNEQYF.

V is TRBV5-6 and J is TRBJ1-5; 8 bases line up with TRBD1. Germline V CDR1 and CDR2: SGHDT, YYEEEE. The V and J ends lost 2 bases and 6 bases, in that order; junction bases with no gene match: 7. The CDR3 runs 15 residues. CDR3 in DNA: TGTGCCAGCAGCTTAGGACAGGGAATAGGTCAGCCCCAGCATTTT. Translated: CASSLGQGIGQPQHF. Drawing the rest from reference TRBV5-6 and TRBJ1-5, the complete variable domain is DAGVTQSPTHLIKTRGQQVTLRCSPKSGHDTVSWYQQALGQGPQFIFQYYEEEERQRGNFPDRFSGHQFPNYSSELNVNALLLGDSALYLCASSLGQGIGQPQHFGDGTRLSIL.

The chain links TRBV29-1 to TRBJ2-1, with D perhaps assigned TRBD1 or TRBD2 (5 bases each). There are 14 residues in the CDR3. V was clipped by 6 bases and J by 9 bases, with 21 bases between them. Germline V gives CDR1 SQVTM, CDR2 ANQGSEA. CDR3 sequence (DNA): TGCAGCGTCAAGGGACGCCCTTGGCGGAGTGAGCAGTTCTTC. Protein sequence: CSVKGRPWRSEQFF.

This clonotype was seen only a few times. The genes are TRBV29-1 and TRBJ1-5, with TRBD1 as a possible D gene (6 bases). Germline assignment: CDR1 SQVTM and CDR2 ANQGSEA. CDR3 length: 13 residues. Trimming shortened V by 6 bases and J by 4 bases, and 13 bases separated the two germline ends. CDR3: CSVRQGLNQPQHF. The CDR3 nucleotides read TGCAGCGTCCGGCAGGGGTTAAATCAGCCCCAGCATTTT.

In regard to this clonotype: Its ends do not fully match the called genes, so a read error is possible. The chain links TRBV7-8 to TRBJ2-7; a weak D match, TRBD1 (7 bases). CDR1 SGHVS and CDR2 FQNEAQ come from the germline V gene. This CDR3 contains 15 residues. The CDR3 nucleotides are TGTGACAGCAGCTTGGCCGGACAGGCGGGACACGAGCAGTACTTC. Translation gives CDSSLAGQAGHEQYF.

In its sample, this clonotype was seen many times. As DNA, the CDR3 is TGCGCCAGCAGCCAACAGTCGGGACAGGGGGCTCGGGAGACCCAGTACTTC. Protein product: CASSQQSGQGARETQYF. This chain links TRBV4-1 with TRBJ2-5; 12 nucleotides agree with TRBD1. Germline loops: CDR1 MGHRA, CDR2 YSYEKL. The CDR3 is 17 amino acids. V gave up 2 bases and J gave up 5 bases; unmatched junction bases: 9.

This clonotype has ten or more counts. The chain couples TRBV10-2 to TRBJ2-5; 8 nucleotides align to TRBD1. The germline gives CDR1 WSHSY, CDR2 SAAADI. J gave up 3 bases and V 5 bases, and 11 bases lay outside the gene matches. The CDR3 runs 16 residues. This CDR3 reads CASSSRRRTGKETQYF. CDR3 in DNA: TGCGCCAGCAGTTCCCGCCGAAGGACAGGGAAAGAGACCCAGTACTTC.

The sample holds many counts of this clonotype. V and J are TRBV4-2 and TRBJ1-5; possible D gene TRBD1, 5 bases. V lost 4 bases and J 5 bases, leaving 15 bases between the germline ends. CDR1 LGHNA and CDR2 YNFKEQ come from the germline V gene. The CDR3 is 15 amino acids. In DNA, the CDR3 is TGTGCCAGCAGCCGGGAAAGCTTGGGGGATCAGCCCCAGCATTTT. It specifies CASSRESLGDQPQHF.

CDR3 sequence (DNA): TGTGCCTGGAGTAGCGGGGGCGATCTGGGTCAGCCCCAGCATTTT. Residues: CAWSSGGDLGQPQHF. The J gene is TRBJ1-5, the V gene TRBV30; perhaps TRBD1 as D (6 bases). Per germline, CDR1 GTSNPN and CDR2 SVGIG (reference sequence). V lost 2 bases, J lost 6 bases, and 17 bases lay in between. The CDR3 is 15 residues long.

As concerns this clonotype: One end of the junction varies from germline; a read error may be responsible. The DNA of the CDR3 is TGTGCCTGCAGTTTAGGGACAGTGCAAGAGACCCAGTACTTC. Encoded protein: CACSLGTVQETQYF. The gene calls are TRBV28 and TRBJ2-5; TRBD1 matches at 7 bases. The CDR3 has 14 amino acids. CDR1 is MDHEN and CDR2 is SYDVKM in the germline V gene.

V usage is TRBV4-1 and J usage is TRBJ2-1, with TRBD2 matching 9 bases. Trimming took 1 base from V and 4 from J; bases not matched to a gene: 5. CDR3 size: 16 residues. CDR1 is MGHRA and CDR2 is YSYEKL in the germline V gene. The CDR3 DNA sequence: TGCGCCAGCAGCCAAGGCACTAGCGGGTGGTACAATGAGCAGTTCTTC. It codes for CASSQGTSGWYNEQFF.

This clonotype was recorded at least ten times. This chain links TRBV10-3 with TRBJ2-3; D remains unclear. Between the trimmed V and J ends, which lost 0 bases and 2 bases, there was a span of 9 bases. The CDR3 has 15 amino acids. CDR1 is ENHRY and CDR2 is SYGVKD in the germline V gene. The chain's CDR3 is CAISESSLVTDTQYF. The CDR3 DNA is TGTGCCATCAGTGAGTCGTCCCTTGTCACAGATACGCAGTATTTT.

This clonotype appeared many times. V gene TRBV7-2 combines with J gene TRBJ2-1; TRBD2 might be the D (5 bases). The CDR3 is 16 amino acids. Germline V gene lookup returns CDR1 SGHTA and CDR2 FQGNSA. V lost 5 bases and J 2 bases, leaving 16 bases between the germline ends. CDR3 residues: CASSPLSGITYNEQFF. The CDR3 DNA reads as TGTGCCAGCAGCCCCCTCTCGGGAATCACCTACAATGAGCAGTTCTTC.

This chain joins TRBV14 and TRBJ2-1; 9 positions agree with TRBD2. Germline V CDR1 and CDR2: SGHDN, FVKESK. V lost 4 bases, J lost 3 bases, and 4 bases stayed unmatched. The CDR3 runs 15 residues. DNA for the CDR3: TGTGCCAGCAGCCTCCTTAGCGGGGGCTACAATGAGCAGTTCTTC. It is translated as CASSLLSGGYNEQFF.

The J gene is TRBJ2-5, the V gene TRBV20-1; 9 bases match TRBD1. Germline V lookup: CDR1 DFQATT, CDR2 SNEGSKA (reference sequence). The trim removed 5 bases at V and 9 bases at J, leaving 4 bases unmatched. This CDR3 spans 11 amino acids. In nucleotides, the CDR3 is TGCAGTGCTTGGGACAGGGCGGCCCAGTACTTC. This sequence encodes CSAWDRAAQYF.